The clone carrying this T cell receptor (beta chain) was seen ten or more times. Its specificity is not known. The TCR beta CDR3 regions underwent amplification using RNA transcripts as the source. When the TCR CDR3 underwent first-round RT-PCR, the HTBI primer set was used. One entry per CDR3 protein, called by TCRdb with MiXCR from the multiplex PCR reads. Of about 410,000 distinct CDR3 sequences in the sample, under 15% were seen once. CDR3 size: 15 residues. The germline gives CDR1 MNHNS, CDR2 SASEGT. The ends lost 5 bases at V and 2 bases at J; junction bases unmatched: 6. Subjects with ophthalmopathy showed a Clinical Activity Score no lower than 3, a NOSPECS grade no lower than 4, and a duration shorter than 3 months. Together with thyroid ultrasound, orbital computed tomography, serum thyroxine and TRAb, clinical symptoms were used for diagnoses. The sample belongs to a study of T cells in Graves' hyperthyroidism and ophthalmopathy. About the study: Specimen type is peripheral blood, collected at initial diagnosis prior to any treatment. Study outcomes and limitations: Stable hyperthyroidism was told apart from ophthalmopathy by a model built on 13 V-J features.

This rearrangement joins TRBV6-1 to TRBJ2-3; 8 positions match TRBD2. Sequenced material: blood. The receptor comes from a man younger than 35 with Graves' ophthalmopathy. The CDR3 reads CASSSRAGDTDTQYF. The CDR3 region has the DNA TGTGCCAGCAGTTCCCGAGCGGGGGACACAGATACGCAGTATTTT.